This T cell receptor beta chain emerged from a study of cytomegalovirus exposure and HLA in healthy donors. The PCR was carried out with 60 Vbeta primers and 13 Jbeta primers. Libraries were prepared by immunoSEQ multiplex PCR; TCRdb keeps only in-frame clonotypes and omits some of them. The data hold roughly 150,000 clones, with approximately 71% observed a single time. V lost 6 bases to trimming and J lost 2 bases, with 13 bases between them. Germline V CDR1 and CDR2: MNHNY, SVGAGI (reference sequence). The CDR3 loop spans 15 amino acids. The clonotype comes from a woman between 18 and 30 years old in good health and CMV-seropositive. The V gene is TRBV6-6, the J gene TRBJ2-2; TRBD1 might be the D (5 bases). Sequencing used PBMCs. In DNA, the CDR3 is TGTGCCAGCAGCTATGCAGGGCTCAACACCGGGGAGCTGTTTTTT. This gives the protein CASSYAGLNTGELFF.